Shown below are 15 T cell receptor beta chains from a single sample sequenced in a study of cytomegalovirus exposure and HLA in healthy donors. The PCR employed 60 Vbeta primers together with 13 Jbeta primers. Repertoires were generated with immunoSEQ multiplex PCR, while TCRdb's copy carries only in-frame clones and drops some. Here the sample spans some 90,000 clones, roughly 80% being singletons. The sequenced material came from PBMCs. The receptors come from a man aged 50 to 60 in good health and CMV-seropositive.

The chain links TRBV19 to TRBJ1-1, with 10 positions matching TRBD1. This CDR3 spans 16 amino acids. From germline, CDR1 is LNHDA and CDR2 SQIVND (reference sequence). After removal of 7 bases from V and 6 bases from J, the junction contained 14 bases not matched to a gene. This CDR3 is CASTTRPGQGRPEAFF. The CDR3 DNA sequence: TGTGCCAGTACTACGAGGCCGGGACAGGGGAGACCTGAAGCTTTCTTT.

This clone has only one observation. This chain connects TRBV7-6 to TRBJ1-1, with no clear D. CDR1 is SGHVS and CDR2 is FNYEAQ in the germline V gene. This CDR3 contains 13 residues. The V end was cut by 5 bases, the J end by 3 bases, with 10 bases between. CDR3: CASSQYRDTEAFF. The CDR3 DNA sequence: TGTGCCAGCAGCCAATACCGGGACACTGAAGCTTTCTTT. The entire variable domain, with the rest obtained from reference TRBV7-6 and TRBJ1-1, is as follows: GAGVSQSPRYKVTKRGQDVALRCDPISGHVSLYWYRQALGQGPEFLTYFNYEAQQDKSGLPNDRFSAERPEGSISTLTIQRTEQRDSAMYRCASSQYRDTEAFFGQGTRLTVV.

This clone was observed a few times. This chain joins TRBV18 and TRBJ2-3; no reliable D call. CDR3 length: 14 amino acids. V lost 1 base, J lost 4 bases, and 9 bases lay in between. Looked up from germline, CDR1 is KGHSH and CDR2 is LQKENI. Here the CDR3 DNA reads TGTGCCAGCTCACCACTGGAGAGTTCAGATACGCAGTATTTT. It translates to CASSPLESSDTQYF.

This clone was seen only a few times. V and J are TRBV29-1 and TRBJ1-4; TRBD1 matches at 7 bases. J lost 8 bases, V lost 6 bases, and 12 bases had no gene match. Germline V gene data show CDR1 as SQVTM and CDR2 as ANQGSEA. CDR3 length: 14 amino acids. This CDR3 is CSVRMTGSEEKLFF. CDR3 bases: TGCAGCGTCCGGATGACAGGGTCGGAAGAAAAACTGTTTTTT.

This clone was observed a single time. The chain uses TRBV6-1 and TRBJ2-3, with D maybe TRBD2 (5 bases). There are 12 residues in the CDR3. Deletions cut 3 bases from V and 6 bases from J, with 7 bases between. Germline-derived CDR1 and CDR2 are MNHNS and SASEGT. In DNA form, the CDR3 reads TGTGCCAGCAGTGACCCGGGGGATACGCAGTATTTT. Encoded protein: CASSDPGDTQYF.

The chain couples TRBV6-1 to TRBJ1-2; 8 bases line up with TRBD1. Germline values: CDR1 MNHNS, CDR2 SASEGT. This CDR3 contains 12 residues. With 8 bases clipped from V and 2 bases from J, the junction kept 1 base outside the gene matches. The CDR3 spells CASGQGNYGYTF. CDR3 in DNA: TGTGCCAGCGGACAGGGAAACTATGGCTACACCTTC.

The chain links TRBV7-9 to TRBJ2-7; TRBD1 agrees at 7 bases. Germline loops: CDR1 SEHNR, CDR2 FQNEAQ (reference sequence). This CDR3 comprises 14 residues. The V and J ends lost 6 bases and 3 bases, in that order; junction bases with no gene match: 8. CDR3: CASSNRDRDYEQYF. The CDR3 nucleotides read TGTGCCAGCAGTAACCGGGACAGAGACTACGAGCAGTACTTC.

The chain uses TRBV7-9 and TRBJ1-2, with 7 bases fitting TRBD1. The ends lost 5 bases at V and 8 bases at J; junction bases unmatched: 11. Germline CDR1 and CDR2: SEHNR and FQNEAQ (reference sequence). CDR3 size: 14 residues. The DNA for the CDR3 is TGTGCCAGCAGCCTAGATGACAGGGTGAACGGCTACACCTTC. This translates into CASSLDDRVNGYTF.

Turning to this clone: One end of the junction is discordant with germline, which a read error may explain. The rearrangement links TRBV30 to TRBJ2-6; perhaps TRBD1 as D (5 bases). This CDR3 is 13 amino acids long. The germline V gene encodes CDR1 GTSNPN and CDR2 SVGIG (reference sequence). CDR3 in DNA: TGTGCCTGGAGCCGGCCTGGGGCCAACGGCCTGACTTTC. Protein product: CAWSRPGANGLTF.

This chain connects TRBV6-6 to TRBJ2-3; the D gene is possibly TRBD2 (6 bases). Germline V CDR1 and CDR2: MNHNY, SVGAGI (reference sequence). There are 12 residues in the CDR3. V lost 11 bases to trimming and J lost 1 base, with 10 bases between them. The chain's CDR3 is CALREGTDTQYF. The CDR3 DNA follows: TGTGCCCTAAGGGAGGGCACAGATACGCAGTATTTT.

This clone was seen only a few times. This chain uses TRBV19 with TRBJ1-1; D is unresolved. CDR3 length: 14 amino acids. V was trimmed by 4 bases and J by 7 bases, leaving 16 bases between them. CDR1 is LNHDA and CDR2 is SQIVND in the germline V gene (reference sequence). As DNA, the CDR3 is TGTGCCAGTAGTACTCGGGGAAGGGCCTTTGAAGCTTTCTTT. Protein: CASSTRGRAFEAFF.

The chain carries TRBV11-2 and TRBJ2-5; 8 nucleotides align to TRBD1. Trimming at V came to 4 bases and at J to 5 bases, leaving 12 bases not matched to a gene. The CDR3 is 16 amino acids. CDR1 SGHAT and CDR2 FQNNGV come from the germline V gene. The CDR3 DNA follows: TGTGCCAGCAGCTCATTGGACAGGGTGAGAGGCGAGACCCAGTACTTC. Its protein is CASSSLDRVRGETQYF.

The CDR3: CASNPRPLAGYEQFF. The CDR3 nucleotides read TGTGCCAGCAACCCCCGCCCGCTAGCGGGATATGAGCAGTTCTTC. The chain couples TRBV2 to TRBJ2-1; 9 bases fit TRBD2. V shed 7 bases and J 8 bases; nucleotides not matched to a gene: 12. The CDR3 length is 15 residues. Germline V gene data show CDR1 as SNHLY and CDR2 as FYNNEI.

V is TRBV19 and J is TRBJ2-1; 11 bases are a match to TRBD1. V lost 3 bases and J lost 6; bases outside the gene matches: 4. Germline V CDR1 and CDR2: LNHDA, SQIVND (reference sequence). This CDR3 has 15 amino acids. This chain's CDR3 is CASSIGQGAVNEQFF. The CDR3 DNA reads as TGTGCCAGTAGTATCGGACAGGGGGCCGTCAATGAGCAGTTCTTC.

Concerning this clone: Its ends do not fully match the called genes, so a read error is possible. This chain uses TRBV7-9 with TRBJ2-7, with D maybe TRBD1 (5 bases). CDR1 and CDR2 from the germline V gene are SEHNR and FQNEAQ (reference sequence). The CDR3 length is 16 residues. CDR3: CSSSSLSPTVLLEQYF. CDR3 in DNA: TGTTCCAGCAGCTCTCTTTCCCCGACAGTTCTCCTCGAGCAGTACTTC.